The TCR beta chain under discussion was sequenced for a study of blood T cell repertoires in COVID-19. Per the original data handling: For nucleated cells, counts were estimated from reference gene primer amplification. Clones were read by immunoSEQ multiplex PCR, and TCRdb kept only the in-frame ones, dropping some. That table is the source of V, J and clone size, and D and trimming were worked out from the DNA. The table records 95,000 to 120,000 clones, around 83% of them present only once. The germline V gene has CDR1 KGHSH and CDR2 LQKENI. This CDR3 spans 15 amino acids. V gave up 1 base and J gave up 4 bases, with 11 bases separating them.

The clonotype was recovered from a woman between 65 and 79 years old with acute or convalescent COVID-19. V gene TRBV18 combines with J gene TRBJ1-5, with D possibly being TRBD1 (5 bases). Sequencing used peripheral blood. The CDR3 spells CASSPLSGLNQPQHF. The CDR3 DNA reads as TGTGCCAGCTCACCACTCTCGGGACTAAATCAGCCCCAGCATTTT.